The clone carrying this TCR beta chain came up many times. Its target is not known. Germline CDR1 and CDR2: SGHTA and FQGNSA. The length of the CDR3 is 17 residues. Trimming took 2 bases from V and 0 from J, leaving 15 bases between them. Molecular barcoding with unique molecular identifiers was used for the TCRbeta library. TCRdb re-derived calls from the PCR reads in MiXCR, one entry per CDR3 protein. The table has some 200,000 distinct CDR3 sequences, 11% seen once. This sample is drawn from a study of T-cell reconstitution after alpha-beta-depleted transplantation in children. Overall study results and limits: Two months or so post-transplant, alpha-beta T cells reportedly derived from several hundred expanded graft clones. T-cell numbers and diversity, one year after transplant, stemmed largely from T cells that were newly produced.

This receptor was identified in a child younger than two with acute myeloid leukemia, due to receive a stem cell transplant. This chain uses TRBV7-2 with TRBJ2-3; D assignment may be TRBD1 or TRBD2 (6 bases each). The input for sequencing was PBMCs, taken before TCRalphabeta/CD19-depleted stem cell transplant. The CDR3 nucleotides read TGTGCCAGCAGCTTATCCGGGGGCGTTGATAGCACAGATACGCAGTATTTT. Its protein is CASSLSGGVDSTDTQYF.